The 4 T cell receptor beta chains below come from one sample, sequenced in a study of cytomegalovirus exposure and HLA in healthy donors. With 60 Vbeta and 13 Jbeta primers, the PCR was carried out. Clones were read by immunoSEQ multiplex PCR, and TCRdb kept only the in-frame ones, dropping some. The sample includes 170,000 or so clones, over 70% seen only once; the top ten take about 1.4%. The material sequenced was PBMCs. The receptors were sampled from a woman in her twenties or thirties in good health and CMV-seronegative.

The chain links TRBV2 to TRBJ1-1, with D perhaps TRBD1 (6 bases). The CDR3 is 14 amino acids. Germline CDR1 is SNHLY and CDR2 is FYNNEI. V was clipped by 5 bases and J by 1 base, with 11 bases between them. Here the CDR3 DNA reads TGTGCCAGCAGTAACAGGGTGGGGAACACTGAAGCTTTCTTT. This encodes CASSNRVGNTEAFF. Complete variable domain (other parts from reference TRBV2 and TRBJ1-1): EPEVTQTPSHQVTQMGQEVILRCVPISNHLYFYWYRQILGQKVEFLVSFYNNEISEKSEIFDDQFSVERPDGSNFTLKIRSTKLEDSAMYFCASSNRVGNTEAFFGQGTRLTVV.

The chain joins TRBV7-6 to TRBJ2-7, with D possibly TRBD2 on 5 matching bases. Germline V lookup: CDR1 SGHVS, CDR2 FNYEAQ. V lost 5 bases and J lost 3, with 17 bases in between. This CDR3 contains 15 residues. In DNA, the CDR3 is TGTGCCAGCAGCAGCGGCCCAGGCCAAAACTACGAGCAGTACTTC. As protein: CASSSGPGQNYEQYF.

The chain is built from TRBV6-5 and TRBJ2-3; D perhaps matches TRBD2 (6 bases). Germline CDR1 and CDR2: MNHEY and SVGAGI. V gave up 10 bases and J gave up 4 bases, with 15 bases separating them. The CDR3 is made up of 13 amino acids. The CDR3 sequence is CATGTPPADTQYF. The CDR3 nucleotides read TGTGCCACGGGGACTCCCCCCGCAGATACGCAGTATTTT.

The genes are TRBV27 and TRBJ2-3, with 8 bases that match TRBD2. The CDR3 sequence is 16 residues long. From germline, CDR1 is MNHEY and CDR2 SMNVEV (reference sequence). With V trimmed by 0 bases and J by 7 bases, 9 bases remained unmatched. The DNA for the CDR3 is TGTGCCAGCAGTTTATCGTTCAGCGGGGGTTTCTATACGCAGTATTTT. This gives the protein CASSLSFSGGFYTQYF.